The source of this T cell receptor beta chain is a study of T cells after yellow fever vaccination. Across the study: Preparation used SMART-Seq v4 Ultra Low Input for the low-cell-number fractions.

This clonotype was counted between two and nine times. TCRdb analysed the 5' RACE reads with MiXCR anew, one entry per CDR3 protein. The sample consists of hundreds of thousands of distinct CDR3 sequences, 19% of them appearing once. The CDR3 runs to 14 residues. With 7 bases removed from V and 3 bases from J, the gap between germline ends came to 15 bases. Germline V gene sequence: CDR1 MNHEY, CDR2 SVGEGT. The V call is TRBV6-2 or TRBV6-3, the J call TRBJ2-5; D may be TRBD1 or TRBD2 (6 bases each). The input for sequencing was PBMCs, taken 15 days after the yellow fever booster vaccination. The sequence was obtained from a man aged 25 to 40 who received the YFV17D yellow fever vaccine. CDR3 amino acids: CASTRRGTEETQYF. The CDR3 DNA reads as TGTGCCAGCACCCGAAGGGGGACTGAAGAGACCCAGTACTTC.